The rows below give T cell receptor beta chains drawn from one sample of a study of early T cells in non-severe SARS-CoV-2 infection. TCRdb ran MiXCR on the 5' RACE reads and lists one entry per CDR3 protein. The table has 60,000 or so distinct CDR3 sequences, 8.9% seen once. Sequencing input: whole blood. These receptors were obtained from an adult who was a healthcare worker with PCR-confirmed SARS-CoV-2 infection or an uninfected control (not recorded which). Both conserved end residues are trimmed from each CDR3. The order of the fields is J gene, V gene, CDR3 protein.

J gene: TRBJ2-1; V gene: TRBV6-2/TRBV6-3; CDR3 protein: ASSPLLPGLNSYNEQF
J gene: TRBJ1-3; V gene: TRBV30; CDR3 protein: AWSPGSGNTIY
J gene: TRBJ2-3; V gene: TRBV4-1; CDR3 protein: ASSPRFAQTSGSTDTQY
J gene: TRBJ2-7; V gene: TRBV14; CDR3 protein: ASSPGGRWGLRWNEQY
J gene: TRBJ2-5; V gene: TRBV5-4; CDR3 protein: ASSSRTETQY
J gene: TRBJ2-1; V gene: TRBV9; CDR3 protein: ASSGSGTPDEQF
J gene: TRBJ2-2; V gene: TRBV6-5; CDR3 protein: ASSSGVGTGELF
J gene: TRBJ2-1; V gene: TRBV18; CDR3 protein: ASSPSGQGMDEQF
J gene: TRBJ2-7; V gene: TRBV6-2/TRBV6-3; CDR3 protein: ASSYSVPGAAREQY
J gene: TRBJ1-6; V gene: TRBV7-2; CDR3 protein: ASSLVLTYNSPLH
J gene: TRBJ2-5; V gene: TRBV6-2/TRBV6-3; CDR3 protein: ASSYGGTSGSVETQY
J gene: TRBJ1-1; V gene: TRBV7-9; CDR3 protein: ASSLGVATEAF
J gene: TRBJ2-7; V gene: TRBV14; CDR3 protein: ASRLGTLQY
J gene: TRBJ2-7; V gene: TRBV2; CDR3 protein: ASSSTQSEQY
J gene: TRBJ2-2; V gene: TRBV2; CDR3 protein: ASIHRGAGELF
J gene: TRBJ2-4; V gene: TRBV30; CDR3 protein: AWSSGQGAKNIQY
J gene: TRBJ2-7; V gene: TRBV5-6; CDR3 protein: ASSLPTSGEQY
J gene: TRBJ2-7; V gene: TRBV4-3; CDR3 protein: ASSQGTSYEQY
J gene: TRBJ2-7; V gene: TRBV7-9; CDR3 protein: ASSPGGGWGGYEQY
J gene: TRBJ1-1; V gene: TRBV11-1; CDR3 protein: ASSLTGPREAF
J gene: TRBJ1-2; V gene: TRBV7-2; CDR3 protein: ASSFATGGANNYGYT
J gene: TRBJ2-3; V gene: TRBV3-1; CDR3 protein: ASSQSLAGADTQY
J gene: TRBJ1-1; V gene: TRBV20-1; CDR3 protein: SAPLGRTEVF
J gene: TRBJ2-3; V gene: TRBV20-1; CDR3 protein: SARGTPDTQY
J gene: TRBJ2-7; V gene: TRBV28; CDR3 protein: ASITSTSSFEQY
J gene: TRBJ2-5; V gene: TRBV3-1; CDR3 protein: ASSPRKLARETQY
J gene: TRBJ1-3; V gene: TRBV6-1; CDR3 protein: ASSVTPWRAGTGASGNTIY
J gene: TRBJ1-3; V gene: TRBV28; CDR3 protein: ASSFVSSGNTIY
J gene: TRBJ1-1; V gene: TRBV10-3; CDR3 protein: ATTGVNTEAF
J gene: TRBJ1-2; V gene: TRBV7-2; CDR3 protein: ASSISTGYYGYT
J gene: TRBJ1-5; V gene: TRBV28; CDR3 protein: ASSLPGRSNQPQH
J gene: TRBJ2-3; V gene: TRBV5-4; CDR3 protein: ASSLGEIADTQY
J gene: TRBJ1-2; V gene: TRBV11-3; CDR3 protein: ASSGTTADGYT
J gene: TRBJ2-1; V gene: TRBV11-2; CDR3 protein: ASRKAGGVTPNEQF
J gene: TRBJ2-3; V gene: TRBV6-5; CDR3 protein: ASSSLTSGTPDTQY
J gene: TRBJ1-2; V gene: TRBV20-1; CDR3 protein: SARDRSPALYGYT
J gene: TRBJ1-1; V gene: TRBV29-1; CDR3 protein: SVGPLNEAF
J gene: TRBJ2-7; V gene: TRBV20-1; CDR3 protein: SARDIGGGDYEQY
J gene: TRBJ1-2; V gene: TRBV9; CDR3 protein: ASSGAADRGLGYGYT
J gene: TRBJ2-3; V gene: TRBV15; CDR3 protein: ATSGAVTDTQY
J gene: TRBJ2-1; V gene: TRBV6-2/TRBV6-3; CDR3 protein: ASRNVAGVTYNEQF
J gene: TRBJ1-5; V gene: TRBV6-1; CDR3 protein: ASRQGREVTSNQPQH
J gene: TRBJ2-1; V gene: TRBV4-3; CDR3 protein: ASSQDPRGSSYNEQF
J gene: TRBJ2-3; V gene: TRBV20-1; CDR3 protein: SANKDSPFTDTQY
J gene: TRBJ2-3; V gene: TRBV29-1; CDR3 protein: SVVYLLDTQY
J gene: TRBJ1-3; V gene: TRBV15; CDR3 protein: ATSAGDSGNTIY
J gene: TRBJ2-5; V gene: TRBV29-1; CDR3 protein: SVEVQETQY
J gene: TRBJ2-1; V gene: TRBV6-6; CDR3 protein: ASSPHTGGDYNEQF
J gene: TRBJ2-1; V gene: TRBV24-1; CDR3 protein: ATSQAGAYNEQF
J gene: TRBJ2-1; V gene: TRBV28; CDR3 protein: ASSFGGLGEQF
J gene: TRBJ2-5; V gene: TRBV5-5; CDR3 protein: ASSTSTRQETQY
J gene: TRBJ2-7; V gene: TRBV12-3/TRBV12-4; CDR3 protein: ASNTQGQEYEQY
J gene: TRBJ2-1; V gene: TRBV12-3/TRBV12-4; CDR3 protein: ASSLKSGVSYNEQF
J gene: TRBJ2-1; V gene: TRBV5-1; CDR3 protein: ASSPTTGRNEQF
J gene: TRBJ2-5; V gene: TRBV30; CDR3 protein: AWAMGIFQY
J gene: TRBJ1-5; V gene: TRBV4-1; CDR3 protein: ASSQMGTEPQH
J gene: TRBJ1-3; V gene: TRBV29-1; CDR3 protein: SADGGNTIY
J gene: TRBJ2-1; V gene: TRBV7-8; CDR3 protein: ASSWGLGSYNEQF
J gene: TRBJ2-7; V gene: TRBV5-1; CDR3 protein: ASSSDRGQYEQY
J gene: TRBJ2-7; V gene: TRBV28; CDR3 protein: ASSSDRAYEQY